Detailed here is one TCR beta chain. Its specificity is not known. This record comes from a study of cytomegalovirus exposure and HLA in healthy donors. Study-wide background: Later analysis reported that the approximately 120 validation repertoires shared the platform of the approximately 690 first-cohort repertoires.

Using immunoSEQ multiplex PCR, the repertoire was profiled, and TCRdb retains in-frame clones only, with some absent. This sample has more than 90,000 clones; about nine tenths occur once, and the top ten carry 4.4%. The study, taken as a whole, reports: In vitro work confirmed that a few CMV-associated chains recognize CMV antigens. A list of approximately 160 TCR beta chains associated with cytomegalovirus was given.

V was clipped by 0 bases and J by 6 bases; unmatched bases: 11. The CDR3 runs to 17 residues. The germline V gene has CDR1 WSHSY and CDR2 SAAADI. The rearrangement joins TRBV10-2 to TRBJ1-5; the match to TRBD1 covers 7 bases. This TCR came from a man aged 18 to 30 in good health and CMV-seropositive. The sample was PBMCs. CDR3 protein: CASSESTLDRFSQPQHF. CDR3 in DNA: TGCGCCAGCAGTGAGTCGACTCTGGACAGGTTTAGTCAGCCCCAGCATTTT.